One sample yielded the 29 T cell receptor beta chains listed below, sequenced in a study of T-cell memory formation after mild COVID-19. TCRdb fed the 5' RACE reads into MiXCR, producing one record per CDR3 protein. This sample carries under 250,000 distinct CDR3 sequences, less than 20% of them seen once, and the ten largest clones take around 2%. Sequencing input: PBMCs or a T cell subset sorted from them (not recorded which). The receptors were gathered from an adult woman who had mild COVID-19 (a few samples of this study predate the infection). Cell type and time point are not known.

The chain combines TRBV7-8 with TRBJ1-1; D is possibly TRBD1 (5 bases). The CDR3 length is 15 residues. Between the trimmed V and J ends, which lost 1 base and 0 bases, there was a span of 9 bases. The germline V gene encodes CDR1 SGHVS and CDR2 FQNEAQ. The CDR3 reads CASSLVAGVNTEAFF. In DNA, the CDR3 is TGTGCCAGCAGCTTAGTCGCGGGGGTGAACACTGAAGCTTTCTTT.

This clonotype has more than one count but fewer than ten. This chain uses TRBV2 with TRBJ2-1; D may be TRBD2 (6 bases). Germline CDR1 and CDR2: SNHLY and FYNNEI. Trimming removed 6 bases at V and 6 bases at J, with 15 bases between. The CDR3 length is 14 residues. This CDR3 is CASRGFGTGNEQFF. CDR3 sequence (DNA): TGTGCCAGCAGGGGATTCGGGACTGGCAATGAGCAGTTCTTC.

This clonotype was picked up a small number of times. The chain employs TRBV4-1 and TRBJ1-6, with D possibly TRBD1 on 6 matching bases. CDR1 and CDR2 (germline): MGHRA, YSYEKL. Trimming stripped 4 bases from V and 10 bases from J, with 23 bases between. The CDR3 length is 17 residues. CDR3 region: CASSRNTAGALGSPLHF. CDR3 sequence (DNA): TGCGCCAGCAGCCGGAATACCGCGGGGGCTCTCGGATCACCCCTCCACTTT.

This sequence joins TRBV3-1 and TRBJ2-7; the D is unclear. Germline CDR1 and CDR2: LGHDT and YNNKEL (reference sequence). V gave up 0 bases and J gave up 6 bases, with 6 bases separating them. The CDR3 is 12 residues long. The CDR3 coding sequence is TGTGCCAGCAGCCAAGACGGGCCCGAGCAGTACTTC. This sequence encodes CASSQDGPEQYF.

CDR3 bases: TGTGCCTGGAGTGTACATTATGGCTACACCTTC. As protein: CAWSVHYGYTF. The rearrangement uses TRBV30 and TRBJ1-2; D not resolved. V was clipped by 0 bases and J by 5 bases, with 4 bases between them. CDR3 length: 11 amino acids. CDR1 and CDR2 from the germline V gene are GTSNPN and SVGIG (reference sequence). The variable domain in full, completed from reference TRBV30 and TRBJ1-2, reads SQTIHQWPATLVQPVGSPLSLECTVEGTSNPNLYWYRQAAGRGLQLLFYSVGIGQISSEVPQNLSASRPQDRQFILSSKKLLLSDSGFYLCAWSVHYGYTFGSGTRLTVV.

A few counts support this clonotype. The rearrangement links TRBV10-3 to TRBJ2-3; 7 bases map to TRBD1. Germline CDR1 reads ENHRY; CDR2 reads SYGVKD. The CDR3 has 14 amino acids. Trimming took 5 bases from V and 4 from J; bases not matched to a gene: 6. CDR3 bases: TGTGCCATCAGTTCGACCCAGGGGGCAGATACGCAGTATTTT. Translating gives CAISSTQGADTQYF.

There are many counts of this clonotype. J is TRBJ1-1 and V is TRBV7-3, with D possibly TRBD1 on 5 matching bases. The V and J ends lost 4 bases and 3 bases respectively, with 9 bases between them. CDR1 is SGHTA and CDR2 is FQGTGA in the germline V gene. CDR3 length equals 13 residues. CDR3 DNA: TGTGCCAGCAGCTCACAGGTATACACTGAAGCTTTCTTT. Its translation is CASSSQVYTEAFF.

As concerns this clonotype: A junction end diverges from the germline sequence, so it may reflect a read error. DNA of the CDR3: TGTGCCTGCAGTGCCTCGGTGATGATAGAGACCCAGTACTTC. Translation: CACSASVMIETQYF. This sequence joins TRBV6-5 and TRBJ2-5; D not resolved. The V gene's germline CDR1 is MNHEY and CDR2 SVGAGI. This CDR3 spans 14 amino acids.

This clonotype came up many times. The chain employs TRBV5-5 and TRBJ2-4, with a possible D match to TRBD1 (6 bases). The CDR3 extends over 15 amino acids. V was cut by 5 bases and J by 0 bases, with 12 bases left in between. The germline V gene has CDR1 SGHKS and CDR2 YYEKEE (reference sequence). The CDR3 loop is CASSPGVVAKNIQYF. The CDR3 DNA follows: TGTGCCAGCAGTCCAGGGGTTGTAGCCAAAAACATTCAGTACTTC.

This clonotype has only a few counts. The chain recombines TRBV15 with TRBJ2-7, with a weak D call TRBD2 (5 bases). Germline CDR1 reads LNHNV; CDR2 reads YYDKDF (reference sequence). This CDR3 region has 15 residues. The ends were cut back, 0 bases at V and 2 bases at J, with 11 bases in the middle. In nucleotides, the CDR3 is TGTGCCACCAGCAGAGATCCGCTAGCTCCCTACGAGCAGTACTTC. The encoded protein is CATSRDPLAPYEQYF.

The gene calls are TRBV29-1 and TRBJ2-3; D ambiguous. The germline CDR1 and CDR2 sequences are SQVTM and ANQGSEA. The CDR3 sequence is 14 residues long. V was trimmed by 6 bases and J by 2 bases, leaving 15 bases between them. The CDR3, as DNA: TGCAGCGTACGACCCTCACTTCCCACAGATACGCAGTATTTT. It encodes CSVRPSLPTDTQYF.

The gene calls are TRBV12-3 or TRBV12-4 and TRBJ2-4; no clear D. The CDR3 has 14 residues. With 7 bases removed from V and 0 bases from J, the gap between germline ends came to 10 bases. As DNA, the CDR3 is TGTGCCAGCACCCGTGGGGTAGCCAAAAACATTCAGTACTTC. Residues: CASTRGVAKNIQYF.

This clonotype was seen only a few times. The CDR3 region has the DNA TGTGCCAGCAGCACCGTTAATAGGGAGACCCAGTACTTC. Translating gives CASSTVNRETQYF. The chain is built from TRBV7-6 and TRBJ2-5, with D uncertain. CDR1 is SGHVS and CDR2 is FNYEAQ in the germline V gene. Trimming removed 5 bases at V and 5 bases at J, with 12 bases between. The CDR3 covers 13 residues.

This chain joins TRBV2 and TRBJ2-3; D not resolved. From germline, CDR1 is SNHLY and CDR2 FYNNEI. There are 12 residues in the CDR3. Trimming stripped 2 bases from V and 7 bases from J, with 7 bases between. As DNA, the CDR3 is TGTGCCAGCAGTGAAACGGCTAATACGCAGTATTTT. Residues: CASSETANTQYF.

This chain joins TRBV5-1 and TRBJ1-2; 8 bases map to TRBD1. The germline gives CDR1 SGHRS, CDR2 YFSETQ. J was trimmed by 7 bases and V by 4 bases; bases with no gene match: 3. This CDR3 contains 12 residues. This chain's CDR3 is CASSPDRAGYTF. CDR3 coding DNA: TGCGCCAGCAGCCCGGACAGGGCTGGCTACACCTTC.

This clonotype was picked up a small number of times. The chain couples TRBV5-4 to TRBJ2-1, with D perhaps matching TRBD1 (6 bases). The germline V gene has CDR1 SGHNT and CDR2 YYREEE (reference sequence). The CDR3 is 15 residues long. The ends were cut back, 4 bases at V and 2 bases at J, with 13 bases in the middle. CDR3 sequence (DNA): TGTGCCAGCAGCGGGATCAGGGGACCCTACAATGAGCAGTTCTTC. Translated: CASSGIRGPYNEQFF.

There are a few counts of this clonotype. V gene TRBV2 combines with J gene TRBJ2-2; tentatively, D is TRBD1 or TRBD2 (5 bases each). V was cut by 9 bases and J by 4 bases, with 12 bases left in between. The V gene's germline CDR1 is SNHLY and CDR2 FYNNEI. The CDR3 has 13 amino acids. CDR3 in DNA: TGTGCCAGTAGGACGGGACGCACCGGGGAGCTGTTTTTT. Amino acids: CASRTGRTGELFF.

This clonotype has just a few counts. This chain uses TRBV29-1 with TRBJ1-1; D is possibly TRBD1 (6 bases). Germline V gene lookup returns CDR1 SQVTM and CDR2 ANQGSEA. V lost 4 bases to trimming and J lost 3 bases, with 12 bases between them. The CDR3 is 13 residues long. DNA for the CDR3: TGCAGCGTTGCAGGGGCGCGGGACACTGAAGCTTTCTTT. Translated: CSVAGARDTEAFF.

V and J are TRBV12-3 or TRBV12-4 and TRBJ1-5; 10 bases line up with TRBD1. Trimming cost V 5 bases and J 4 bases; bases outside gene matches: 5. CDR3 length: 15 amino acids. The DNA of the CDR3 is TGTGCCAGCAGTCCTGAGGGACAGGGGAATCAGCCCCAGCATTTT. Translated: CASSPEGQGNQPQHF.

Ten or more counts support this clonotype. This sequence joins TRBV5-1 and TRBJ2-2; 11 bases agree with TRBD1. J gave up 4 bases and V 3 bases, and 2 bases lay outside the gene matches. The CDR3 is 15 residues long. Germline CDR1 and CDR2: SGHRS and YFSETQ. The CDR3 is CASSWTGGSTGELFF. CDR3 nucleotide sequence: TGCGCCAGCAGCTGGACAGGGGGCAGCACCGGGGAGCTGTTTTTT.

This clonotype was picked up a small number of times. The chain carries TRBV5-5 and TRBJ1-1; weak D call: TRBD1 (5 bases). The V end lost 2 bases, the J end lost 1 base, and 12 bases lay between the germline ends. The CDR3 spans 15 residues. CDR1 is SGHKS, CDR2 YYEKEE, per germline (reference sequence). CDR3: CASSLAGPPNTEAFF. As DNA, the CDR3 is TGTGCCAGCAGCTTAGCAGGGCCCCCGAACACTGAAGCTTTCTTT.

This clonotype has just a few counts. V is TRBV21-1 and J is TRBJ2-5; the table's D gene call, TRBD2, was not cross checked with the DNA. TRBV21-1 is tagged as a pseudogene. This CDR3 region has 17 residues. CDR3 sequence: CASSPGTSGRRQETQYF. As DNA, the CDR3 is TGTGCCAGCAGCCCTGGGACTAGCGGGAGAAGGCAAGAGACCCAGTACTTC.

Ten or more counts support this clonotype. The chain combines TRBV9 with TRBJ2-1, with D possibly being TRBD2 (6 bases). Germline lookup yields CDR1 SGDLS and CDR2 YYNGEE. The CDR3 is 15 residues long. The V end was cut by 4 bases, the J end by 1 base, with 12 bases between. DNA of the CDR3: TGTGCCAGCAGCCCAGCGGGTCCGTCCTACAATGAGCAGTTCTTC. This translates into CASSPAGPSYNEQFF.

This clonotype was seen a few times. The chain carries TRBV24-1 and TRBJ2-1; D possibly corresponds to TRBD1 (5 bases). The germline V gene has CDR1 KGHDR and CDR2 SFDVKD. The V and J ends lost 1 base and 15 bases respectively, with 18 bases between them. CDR3 size: 14 residues. In DNA form, the CDR3 reads TGTGCCACCAGTGATTTAGCCCCAGGGTTGGAGTGGTTCTTC. This translates into CATSDLAPGLEWFF.

This clonotype has just a few counts. The chain links TRBV20-1 to TRBJ1-6; D may be TRBD1 (6 bases). V shed 6 bases and J shed 9 bases, with 21 bases lying between them. From germline, CDR1 is DFQATT and CDR2 SNEGSKA (reference sequence). The CDR3 totals 15 residues. The CDR3 is CSATQDSRNVSPLHF. The CDR3 nucleotides read TGCAGTGCGACTCAGGACAGTAGGAATGTTTCACCCCTCCACTTT.

This clonotype was counted between two and nine times. This sequence joins TRBV7-9 and TRBJ2-1; the D gene is possibly TRBD1 (6 bases). CDR1 and CDR2 (germline): SEHNR, FQNEAQ (reference sequence). V gave up 11 bases and J gave up 3 bases, with 11 bases separating them. This CDR3 comprises 12 residues. CDR3 DNA sequence: TGTGCCTTGACAGGAATCTACAATGAGCAGTTCTTC. This gives the protein CALTGIYNEQFF.

The chain combines TRBV20-1 with TRBJ2-3; TRBD2 matches at 7 bases. The CDR3 totals 13 residues. J gave up 2 bases and V 6 bases, and 5 bases lay outside the gene matches. The germline CDR1 and CDR2 sequences are DFQATT and SNEGSKA (reference sequence). CDR3 region: CSASSGNTDTQYF. The CDR3 region has the DNA TGCAGTGCGTCTAGCGGCAACACAGATACGCAGTATTTT.

This chain uses TRBV7-6 with TRBJ2-1, with TRBD2 identical over 12 bases. This CDR3 spans 15 amino acids. The V and J ends lost 1 base and 9 bases, in that order; junction bases with no gene match: 4. CDR1 is SGHVS, CDR2 FNYEAQ, per germline. CDR3 sequence reads: CASSLGLAGDVEQFF. The CDR3 DNA sequence: TGTGCCAGCAGCTTAGGACTAGCGGGAGACGTTGAGCAGTTCTTC.

The rearrangement links TRBV7-9 to TRBJ1-3, with a weak D call TRBD1 (5 bases). V was clipped by 3 bases and J by 0 bases, with 12 bases between them. Germline V gene data show CDR1 as SEHNR and CDR2 as FQNEAQ (reference sequence). The CDR3 has 16 residues. The CDR3 sequence is CASSFEGFGSGNTIYF. The CDR3 DNA follows: TGTGCCAGCAGCTTTGAGGGGTTTGGCTCTGGAAACACCATATATTTT. The full variable domain, with the rest looked up from reference TRBV7-9 and TRBJ1-3, is DTGVSQNPRHKITKRGQNVTFRCDPISEHNRLYWYRQTLGQGPEFLTYFQNEAQLEKSRLLSDRFSAERPKGSFSTLEIQRTEQGDSAMYLCASSFEGFGSGNTIYFGEGSWLTVV.